This TCR beta chain originates from a study of graft-versus-host responses after intestinal transplantation. Study-wide context: All recipients were given anti-thymocyte globulin induction, and tacrolimus and steroids were then administered for roughly 3 years. Notes on the study in general: Detection of GvH clones occurred in recipient marrow, and some had their first appearance in ileum or blood.

Using immunoSEQ multiplex PCR, the repertoire was profiled, and TCRdb retains in-frame clones only, with some absent. Of almost 20,000 clones listed, around nine tenths are singletons. The count of this clone is one. Antigen specificity is unknown. V lost 1 base, J lost 7 bases, and 16 bases lay in between. This CDR3 comprises 15 residues. Germline V CDR1 and CDR2: MNHEY, SMNVEV (reference sequence). The J gene is TRBJ1-2, the V gene TRBV27, with D tentatively TRBD1 (6 bases). The source material was PBMCs, sampled about 240 days after intestinal transplant. This TCR was sampled from a human patient who received an intestinal transplant, so some T cells may come from the graft donor. The CDR3 DNA follows: TGTGCCAGCAGTTTATATGGGGGCTTAGGGGGTGGCTACACCTTC. Protein product: CASSLYGGLGGGYTF.